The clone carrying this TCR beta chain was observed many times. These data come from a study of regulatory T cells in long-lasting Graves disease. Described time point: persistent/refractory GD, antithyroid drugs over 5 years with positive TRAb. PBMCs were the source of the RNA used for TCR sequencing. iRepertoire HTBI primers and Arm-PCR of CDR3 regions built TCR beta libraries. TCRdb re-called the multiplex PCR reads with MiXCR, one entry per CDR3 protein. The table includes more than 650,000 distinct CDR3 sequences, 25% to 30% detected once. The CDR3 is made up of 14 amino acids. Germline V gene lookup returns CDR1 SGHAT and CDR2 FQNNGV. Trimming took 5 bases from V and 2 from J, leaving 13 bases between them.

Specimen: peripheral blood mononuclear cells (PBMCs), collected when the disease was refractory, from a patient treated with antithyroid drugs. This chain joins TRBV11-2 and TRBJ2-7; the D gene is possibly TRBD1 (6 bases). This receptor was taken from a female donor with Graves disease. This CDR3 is CASSRTDSTYEQYF. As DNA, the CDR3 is TGTGCCAGCAGCCGAACGGACAGTACCTACGAGCAGTACTTC.